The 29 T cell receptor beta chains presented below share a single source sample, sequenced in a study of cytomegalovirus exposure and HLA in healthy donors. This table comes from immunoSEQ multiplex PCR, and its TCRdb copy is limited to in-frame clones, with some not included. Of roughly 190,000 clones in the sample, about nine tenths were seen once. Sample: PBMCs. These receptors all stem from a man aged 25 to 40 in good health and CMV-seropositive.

The CDR3 loop is CASSDYGRATDTQYF. The CDR3 nucleotides read TGTGCCAGCAGTGACTACGGGCGGGCCACAGATACGCAGTATTTT. The rearrangement links TRBV2 to TRBJ2-3; tentatively, D is TRBD2 (5 bases). Germline CDR1 reads SNHLY; CDR2 reads FYNNEI. The CDR3 contains 15 residues. V lost 3 bases and J lost 2, with 12 bases in between.

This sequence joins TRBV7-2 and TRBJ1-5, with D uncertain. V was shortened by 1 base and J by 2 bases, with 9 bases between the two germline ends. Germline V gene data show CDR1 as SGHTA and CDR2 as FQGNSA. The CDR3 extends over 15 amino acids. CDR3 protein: CASSLGRIGNQPQHF. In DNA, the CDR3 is TGTGCCAGCAGCTTAGGCAGGATAGGCAATCAGCCCCAGCATTTT. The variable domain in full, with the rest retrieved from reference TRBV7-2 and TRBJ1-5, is GAGVSQSPSNKVTEKGKDVELRCDPISGHTALYWYRQSLGQGLEFLIYFQGNSAPDKSGLPSDRFSAERTGGSVSTLTIQRTQQEDSAVYLCASSLGRIGNQPQHFGDGTRLSIL.

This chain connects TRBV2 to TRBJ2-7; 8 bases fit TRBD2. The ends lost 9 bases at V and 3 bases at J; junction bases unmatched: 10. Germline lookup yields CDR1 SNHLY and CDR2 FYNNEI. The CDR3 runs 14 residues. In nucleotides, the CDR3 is TGTGCCAGGGAATCCGGGACTAGTATCTACGAGCAGTACTTC. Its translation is CARESGTSIYEQYF.

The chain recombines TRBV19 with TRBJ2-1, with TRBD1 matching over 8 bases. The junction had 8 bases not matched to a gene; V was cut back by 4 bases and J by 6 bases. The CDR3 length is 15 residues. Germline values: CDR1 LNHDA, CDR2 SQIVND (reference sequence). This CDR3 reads CASSNTGGRSNEQFF. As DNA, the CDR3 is TGTGCCAGTAGTAATACAGGGGGTAGGTCCAATGAGCAGTTCTTC.

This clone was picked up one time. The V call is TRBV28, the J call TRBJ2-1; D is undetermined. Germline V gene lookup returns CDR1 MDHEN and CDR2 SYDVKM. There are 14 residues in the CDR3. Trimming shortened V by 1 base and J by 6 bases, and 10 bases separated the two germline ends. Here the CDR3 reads CASSLSSGFNEQFF. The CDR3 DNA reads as TGTGCCAGCAGTTTATCGTCCGGATTCAATGAGCAGTTCTTC.

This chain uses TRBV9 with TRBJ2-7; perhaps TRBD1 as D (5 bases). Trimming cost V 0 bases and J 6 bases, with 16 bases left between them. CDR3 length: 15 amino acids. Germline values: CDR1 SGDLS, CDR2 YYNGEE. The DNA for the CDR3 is TGTGCCAGCAGCGTAGCAGGCAGGGATTTAGGCGAGCAGTACTTC. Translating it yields CASSVAGRDLGEQYF.

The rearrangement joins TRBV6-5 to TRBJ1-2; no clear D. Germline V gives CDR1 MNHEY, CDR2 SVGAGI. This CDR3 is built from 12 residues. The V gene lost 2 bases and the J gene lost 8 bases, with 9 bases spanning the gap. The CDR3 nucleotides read TGTGCCAGCAGTTACGAGGCCGCGGGCTACACCTTC. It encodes CASSYEAAGYTF.

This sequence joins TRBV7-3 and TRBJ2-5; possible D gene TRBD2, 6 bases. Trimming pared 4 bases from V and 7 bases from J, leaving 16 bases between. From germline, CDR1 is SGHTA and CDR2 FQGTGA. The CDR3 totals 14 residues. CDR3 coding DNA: TGTGCCAGCAGCTCTAGGATGGCGGAGGGGACCCAGTACTTC. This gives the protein CASSSRMAEGTQYF.

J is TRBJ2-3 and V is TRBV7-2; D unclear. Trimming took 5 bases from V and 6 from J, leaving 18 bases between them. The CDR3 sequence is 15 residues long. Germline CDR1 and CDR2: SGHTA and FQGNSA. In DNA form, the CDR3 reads TGTGCCAGCAGCCCCCCGTCCCTGGGCTTGGATACGCAGTATTTT. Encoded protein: CASSPPSLGLDTQYF. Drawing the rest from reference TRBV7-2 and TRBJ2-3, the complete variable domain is GAGVSQSPSNKVTEKGKDVELRCDPISGHTALYWYRQSLGQGLEFLIYFQGNSAPDKSGLPSDRFSAERTGGSVSTLTIQRTQQEDSAVYLCASSPPSLGLDTQYFGPGTRLTVL.

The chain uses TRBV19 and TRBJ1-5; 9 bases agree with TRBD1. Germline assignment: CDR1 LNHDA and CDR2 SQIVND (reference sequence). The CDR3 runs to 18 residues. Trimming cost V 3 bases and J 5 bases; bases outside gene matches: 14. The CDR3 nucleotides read TGTGCCAGTAGTATCCCATCCGTGGCCGGGACAGGGTATCAGCCCCAGCATTTT. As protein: CASSIPSVAGTGYQPQHF.

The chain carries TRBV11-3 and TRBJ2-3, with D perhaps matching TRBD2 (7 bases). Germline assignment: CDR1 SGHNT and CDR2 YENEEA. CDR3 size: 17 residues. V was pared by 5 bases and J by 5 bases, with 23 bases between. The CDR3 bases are TGTGCCAGCAGCCACCCCGTGCTTGGGGGGGGCATAGATACGCAGTATTTT. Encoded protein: CASSHPVLGGGIDTQYF. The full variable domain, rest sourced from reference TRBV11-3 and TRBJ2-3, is EAGVVQSPRYKIIEKKQPVAFWCNPISGHNTLYWYLQNLGQGPELLIRYENEEAVDDSQLPKDRFSAERLKGVDSTLKIQPAELGDSAVYLCASSHPVLGGGIDTQYFGPGTRLTVL.

CDR3: CASSQVTEAFF. The CDR3 DNA reads as TGCGCCAGCAGCCAAGTCACTGAAGCTTTCTTT. This chain connects TRBV4-3 to TRBJ1-1; D is uncertain. CDR1 and CDR2 (germline): LGHNA, YSLEER. CDR3 size: 11 residues. V was cut by 1 base and J by 4 bases, with 1 base left in between.

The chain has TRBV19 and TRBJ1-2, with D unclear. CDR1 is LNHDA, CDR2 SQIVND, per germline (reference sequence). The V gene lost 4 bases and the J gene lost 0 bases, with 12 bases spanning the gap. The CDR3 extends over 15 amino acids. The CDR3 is CASSTSTSTNYGYTF. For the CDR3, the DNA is TGTGCCAGTAGTACGTCGACATCCACTAACTATGGCTACACCTTC.

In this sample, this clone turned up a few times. As DNA, the CDR3 is TGTGCCATCGGGGTGAATGCTGAAGCTTTCTTT. Residues: CAIGVNAEAFF. The chain combines TRBV10-3 with TRBJ1-1, with D uncertain. The V gene lost 8 bases and the J gene lost 6 bases, with 10 bases spanning the gap. Germline values: CDR1 ENHRY, CDR2 SYGVKD. The CDR3 totals 11 residues.

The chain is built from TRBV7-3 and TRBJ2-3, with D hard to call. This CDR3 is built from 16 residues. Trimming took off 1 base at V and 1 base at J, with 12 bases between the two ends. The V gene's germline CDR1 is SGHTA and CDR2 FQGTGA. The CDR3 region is CASSLMATVGTDTQYF. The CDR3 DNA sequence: TGTGCCAGCAGCTTAATGGCCACAGTGGGCACAGATACGCAGTATTTT.

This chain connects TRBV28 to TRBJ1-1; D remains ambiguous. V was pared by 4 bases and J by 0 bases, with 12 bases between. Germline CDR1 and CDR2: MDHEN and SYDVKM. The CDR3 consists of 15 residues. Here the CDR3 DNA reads TGTGCCAGCAGTTGGGCCACTACCCTGAACACTGAAGCTTTCTTT. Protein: CASSWATTLNTEAFF.

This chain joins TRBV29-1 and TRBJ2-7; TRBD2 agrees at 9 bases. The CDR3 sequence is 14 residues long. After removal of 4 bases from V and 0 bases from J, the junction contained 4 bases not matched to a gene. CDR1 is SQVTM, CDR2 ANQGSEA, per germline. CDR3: CSVGLAETSYEQYF. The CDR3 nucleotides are TGCAGCGTTGGACTAGCGGAGACCTCCTACGAGCAGTACTTC.

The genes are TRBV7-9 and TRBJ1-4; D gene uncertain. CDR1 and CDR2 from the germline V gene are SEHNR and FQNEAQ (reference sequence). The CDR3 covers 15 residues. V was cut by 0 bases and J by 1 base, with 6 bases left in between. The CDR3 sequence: CASSLAAGTNEKLFF. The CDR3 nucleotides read TGTGCCAGCAGCTTAGCAGCAGGAACTAATGAAAAACTGTTTTTT.

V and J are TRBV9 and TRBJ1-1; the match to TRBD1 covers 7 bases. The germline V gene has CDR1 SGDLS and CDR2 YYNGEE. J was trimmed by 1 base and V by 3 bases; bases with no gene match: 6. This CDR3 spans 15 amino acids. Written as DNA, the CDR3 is TGTGCCAGCAGCGCCCAACAGGGGTCGAACACTGAAGCTTTCTTT. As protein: CASSAQQGSNTEAFF. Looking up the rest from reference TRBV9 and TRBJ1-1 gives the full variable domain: DSGVTQTPKHLITATGQRVTLRCSPRSGDLSVYWYQQSLDQGLQFLIQYYNGEERAKGNILERFSAQQFPDLHSELNLSSLELGDSALYFCASSAQQGSNTEAFFGQGTRLTVV.

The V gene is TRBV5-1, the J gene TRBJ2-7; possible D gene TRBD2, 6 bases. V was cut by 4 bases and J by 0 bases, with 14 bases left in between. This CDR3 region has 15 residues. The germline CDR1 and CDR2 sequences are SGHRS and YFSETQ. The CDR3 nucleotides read TGCGCCAGCAGCCCCCGGGACTTCTTCTCCTACGAGCAGTACTTC. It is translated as CASSPRDFFSYEQYF.

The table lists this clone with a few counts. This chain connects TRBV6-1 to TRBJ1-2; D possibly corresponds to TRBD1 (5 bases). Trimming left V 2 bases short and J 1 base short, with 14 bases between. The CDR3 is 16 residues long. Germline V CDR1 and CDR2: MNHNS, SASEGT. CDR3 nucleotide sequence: TGTGCCAGCAGTGAAAAGGTTACAGGCCTTAACTATGGCTACACCTTC. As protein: CASSEKVTGLNYGYTF.

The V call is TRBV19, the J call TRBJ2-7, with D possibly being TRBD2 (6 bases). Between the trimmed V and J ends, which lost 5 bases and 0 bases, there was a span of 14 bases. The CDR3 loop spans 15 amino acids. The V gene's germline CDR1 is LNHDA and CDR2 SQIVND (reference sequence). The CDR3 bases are TGTGCCAGTAGTTCCGGACTACCATACTCCTACGAGCAGTACTTC. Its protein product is CASSSGLPYSYEQYF.

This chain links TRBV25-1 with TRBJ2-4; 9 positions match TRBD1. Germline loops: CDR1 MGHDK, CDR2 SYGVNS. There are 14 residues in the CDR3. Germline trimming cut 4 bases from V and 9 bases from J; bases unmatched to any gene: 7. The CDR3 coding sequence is TGTGCCAGCAGTGGTCCGGGACAGGGAACCATTCAGTACTTC. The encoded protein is CASSGPGQGTIQYF.

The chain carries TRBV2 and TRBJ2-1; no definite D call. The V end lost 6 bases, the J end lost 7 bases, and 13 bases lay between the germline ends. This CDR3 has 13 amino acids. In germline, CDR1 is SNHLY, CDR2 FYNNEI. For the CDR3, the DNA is TGTGCCAGCAGGGTAGTGGCCGGTAATGAGCAGTTCTTC. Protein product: CASRVVAGNEQFF.

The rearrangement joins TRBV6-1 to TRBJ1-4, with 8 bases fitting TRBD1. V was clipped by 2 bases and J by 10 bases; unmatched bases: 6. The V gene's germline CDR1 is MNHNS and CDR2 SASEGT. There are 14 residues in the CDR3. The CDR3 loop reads CASSETGQGGKLFF. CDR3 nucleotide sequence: TGTGCCAGCAGTGAAACCGGACAGGGAGGAAAACTGTTTTTT.

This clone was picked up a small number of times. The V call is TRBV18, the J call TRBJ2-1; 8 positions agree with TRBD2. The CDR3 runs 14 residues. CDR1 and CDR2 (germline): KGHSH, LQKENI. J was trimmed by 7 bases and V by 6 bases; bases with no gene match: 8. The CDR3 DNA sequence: TGTGCCAGCTCCCCCGGGACTAGAGGTAATGAGCAGTTCTTC. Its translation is CASSPGTRGNEQFF.

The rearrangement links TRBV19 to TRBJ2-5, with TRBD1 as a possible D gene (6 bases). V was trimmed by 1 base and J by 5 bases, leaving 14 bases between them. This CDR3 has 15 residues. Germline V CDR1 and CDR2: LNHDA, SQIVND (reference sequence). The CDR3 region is CASSIVGGTLETQYF. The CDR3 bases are TGTGCCAGTAGTATAGTTGGTGGGACATTGGAGACCCAGTACTTC.

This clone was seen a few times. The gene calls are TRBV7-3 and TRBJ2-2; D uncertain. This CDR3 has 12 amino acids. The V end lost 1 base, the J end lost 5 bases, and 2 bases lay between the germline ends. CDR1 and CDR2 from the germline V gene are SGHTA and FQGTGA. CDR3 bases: TGTGCCAGCAGCTTAATAACCGGGGAGCTGTTTTTT. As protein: CASSLITGELFF.

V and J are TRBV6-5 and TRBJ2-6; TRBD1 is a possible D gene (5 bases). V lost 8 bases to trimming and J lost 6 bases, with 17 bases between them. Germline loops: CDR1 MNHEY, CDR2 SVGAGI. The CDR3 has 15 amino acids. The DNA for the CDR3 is TGTGCCAGCGCTAGGGGTCGCGCGGAGGCCAACGTCCTGACTTTC. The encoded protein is CASARGRAEANVLTF.